Each of the 4 T cell receptor beta chains below was sequenced from the same sample in a study of blood T cell repertoires in COVID-19. Clones were sequenced by immunoSEQ multiplex PCR, and TCRdb holds only the in-frame ones, with some missing. The sample includes fewer than 300,000 clones, 75% to 95% of them seen just once. Sequencing was carried out using PBMCs or T cells enriched from blood (not recorded which). These receptors all come from a woman in her thirties who had recovered from COVID-19.

This clone was recorded only once. Here the CDR3 reads CASSLTRDGSTEAFF. In DNA, the CDR3 is TGTGCCAGCAGCTTAACCCGGGACGGGAGCACTGAAGCTTTCTTT. This chain connects TRBV7-2 to TRBJ1-1; tentative D call: TRBD1 (5 bases). The length of the CDR3 is 15 residues. CDR1 and CDR2 (germline): SGHTA, FQGNSA. Trimming pared 2 bases from V and 4 bases from J, leaving 14 bases between.

The chain joins TRBV25-1 to TRBJ1-5, with a possible D match to TRBD1 (6 bases). This CDR3 contains 17 residues. Germline V gene data show CDR1 as MGHDK and CDR2 as SYGVNS. Trimming took off 6 bases at V and 2 bases at J, with 20 bases between the two ends. The CDR3 protein is CASSENTGIGGNQPQHF. In nucleotides, the CDR3 is TGTGCCAGCAGCGAAAATACAGGGATAGGGGGCAATCAGCCCCAGCATTTT.

This clone was picked up one time. This chain connects TRBV11-2 to TRBJ1-3; TRBD1 might be the D (5 bases). The germline V gene has CDR1 SGHAT and CDR2 FQNNGV. The length of the CDR3 is 15 residues. With 5 bases removed from V and 0 bases from J, the gap between germline ends came to 11 bases. CDR3 residues: CASSPGHISGNTIYF. CDR3 nucleotides: TGTGCCAGCAGCCCCGGACATATCTCTGGAAACACCATATATTTT.

The rearrangement uses TRBV5-5 and TRBJ1-5; D gene uncertain. The length of the CDR3 is 15 residues. Germline assignment: CDR1 SGHKS and CDR2 YYEKEE (reference sequence). V lost 4 bases and J lost 4, with 15 bases in between. Here the CDR3 DNA reads TGTGCCAGCAGCGATGCGCCCGGGTCTAATCAGCCCCAGCATTTT. Translating it yields CASSDAPGSNQPQHF.